The clone carrying this T cell receptor (beta chain) was detected only a few times. These data belong to a study of blood T cell repertoires in COVID-19. Germline V gene data show CDR1 as SGHRS and CDR2 as YFSETQ. The CDR3 has 16 residues. V trimming: 2 bases; J trimming: 6 bases; junction bases outside the gene matches: 13. Authors' methods: Counts of nucleated cells, estimated from reference gene primer amplification, were obtained. Only in-frame clones appear in the TCRdb table, and some are missing; sequencing was by immunoSEQ multiplex PCR. D and trimming come from the DNA, and the V and J calls and clone size come from that table. There are more than 150,000 clones in the sample; approximately 87% occur only once, and roughly 20% lies in the top ten.

The sequence was collected from a man aged 65 to 85 with active or convalescent COVID-19. The sequenced sample was peripheral blood. The rearrangement links TRBV5-1 to TRBJ1-2; the match to TRBD1 covers 7 bases. CDR3 DNA sequence: TGCGCCAGCAGCTTAGGAATAAACCGGGACAGCGATGGCTACACCTTC. Encoded protein: CASSLGINRDSDGYTF.